This T cell receptor beta chain derives from a study of T-cell reconstitution after alpha-beta-depleted transplantation in children. This clonotype showed up just a few times. What it binds is unknown. Construction of the TCRbeta library involved unique molecular identifiers. TCRdb processed the PCR reads anew with MiXCR; each CDR3 protein has one entry. Here the sample spans about 600,000 distinct CDR3 sequences, 10% to 15% being singletons. Study-wide findings and caveats: For some patients, TCRbeta diversity was high at day 60 because of recipient T cells and thymic progenitors that survived. T-cell counts and diversity at one year post-transplant came mainly from newly produced T cells. As was reported, about two months after transplant, alpha-beta T cells came from several hundred expanded graft clones.

The V segment lost 0 bases and the J segment 3 bases; nucleotides outside the gene matches: 7. CDR3 length: 15 amino acids. The germline V gene has CDR1 DFQATT and CDR2 SNEGSKA (reference sequence). The receptor was derived from a male patient between 5 and 17 years old who had a stem cell transplant for acute myeloid leukemia, so the T cells may come from the graft donor. This chain uses TRBV20-1 with TRBJ2-5, with 7 bases matching TRBD1. Sample: PBMCs, mostly from graft donor cells, taken 360 days after TCRalphabeta/CD19-depleted stem cell transplant. CDR3 protein: CSARELGQREETQYF. The CDR3 DNA reads as TGCAGTGCTAGAGAACTGGGACAGAGGGAAGAGACCCAGTACTTC.